Following are 16 T cell receptor beta chains from one sample sequenced in a study of shared clonotypes between healthy human individuals. Using immunoSEQ multiplex PCR, the repertoire was profiled, and TCRdb retains in-frame clones only, with some absent. This table holds around 2.3 million clones, approximately 94% found once. Source material: naive CD4+ T cells sorted from blood. Subset of the sample: CD45RA+ positively selected. The receptors originated from a man in his late teens or twenties in good health.

The rearrangement links TRBV30 to TRBJ2-1; maybe TRBD2 (6 bases). From germline, CDR1 is GTSNPN and CDR2 SVGIG (reference sequence). Deletions cut 3 bases from V and 2 bases from J, with 8 bases between. There are 13 residues in the CDR3. CDR3 region: CAWRGLAYNEQFF. The CDR3 DNA is TGTGCCTGGAGGGGACTTGCCTACAATGAGCAGTTCTTC.

The V call is TRBV7-2, the J call TRBJ2-3; 7 bases map to TRBD2. The junction had 12 bases not matched to a gene; V was cut back by 5 bases and J by 4 bases. The CDR3 runs 16 residues. Germline CDR1 and CDR2: SGHTA and FQGNSA. CDR3 amino acids: CASSTRLAGAADTQYF. Written as DNA, the CDR3 is TGTGCCAGCAGCACCCGACTAGCCGGAGCCGCAGATACGCAGTATTTT.

This chain joins TRBV19 and TRBJ2-7, with 10 nucleotides matching TRBD2. V was pared by 2 bases and J by 7 bases, with 11 bases of the junction left unmatched. The germline gives CDR1 LNHDA, CDR2 SQIVND (reference sequence). The CDR3 consists of 16 residues. For the CDR3, the DNA is TGTGCCAGTAGTATAAGCGTCGCTAGCGGGAGAGGTGAGCAGTACTTC. This sequence encodes CASSISVASGRGEQYF. Complete variable domain (other parts from reference TRBV19 and TRBJ2-7): DGGITQSPKYLFRKEGQNVTLSCEQNLNHDAMYWYRQDPGQGLRLIYYSQIVNDFQKGDIAEGYSVSREKKESFPLTVTSAQKNPTAFYLCASSISVASGRGEQYFGPGTRLTVT.

This chain uses TRBV5-4 with TRBJ2-2; a weak D match, TRBD2 (5 bases). Trimming left V 4 bases short and J 0 bases short, with 13 bases between. This CDR3 is built from 16 residues. In germline, CDR1 is SGHNT, CDR2 YYREEE (reference sequence). The CDR3 DNA is TGTGCCAGCAGCCAAAAGGGAGATTCGAACACCGGGGAGCTGTTTTTT. Translation: CASSQKGDSNTGELFF. Full variable domain (outside the CDR3, taken from reference TRBV5-4 and TRBJ2-2): ETGVTQSPTHLIKTRGQQVTLRCSSQSGHNTVSWYQQALGQGPQFIFQYYREEENGRGNFPPRFSGLQFPNYSSELNVNALELDDSALYLCASSQKGDSNTGELFFGEGSRLTVL.

This clone has only one observation. The V and J genes are TRBV9 and TRBJ1-3; 8 nucleotides align to TRBD1. After removal of 0 bases from V and 0 bases from J, the junction contained 5 bases not matched to a gene. There are 17 residues in the CDR3. Germline V gene data show CDR1 as SGDLS and CDR2 as YYNGEE. CDR3 DNA: TGTGCCAGCAGCGTAGACGCAGGGGGCTTCTCTGGAAACACCATATATTTT. This sequence encodes CASSVDAGGFSGNTIYF.

For this clone: Other DNA sequences in this specimen translate into the identical CDR3. The chain carries TRBV2 and TRBJ2-3; D unresolved. CDR3 size: 12 residues. Germline V lookup: CDR1 SNHLY, CDR2 FYNNEI. Trimming left V 4 bases short and J 3 bases short, with 5 bases between. As DNA, the CDR3 is TGTGCCAGCAGTGTTAGTACAGATACGCAGTATTTT. Translated, it gives CASSVSTDTQYF.

The V gene is TRBV28, the J gene TRBJ2-7, with D uncertain. V was shortened by 4 bases and J by 5 bases, with 6 bases between the two germline ends. The CDR3 totals 11 residues. The V gene's germline CDR1 is MDHEN and CDR2 SYDVKM. CDR3 protein: CASSSANEQYF. The CDR3 DNA is TGTGCCAGCAGTTCAGCGAACGAGCAGTACTTC. The whole variable domain, remainder taken from reference TRBV28 and TRBJ2-7, is DVKVTQSSRYLVKRTGEKVFLECVQDMDHENMFWYRQDPGLGLRLIYFSYDVKMKEKGDIPEGYSVSREKKERFSLILESASTNQTSMYLCASSSANEQYFGPGTRLTVT.

The chain has TRBV4-3 and TRBJ1-2; D possibly corresponds to TRBD1 (6 bases). CDR1 and CDR2 (germline): LGHNA, YSLEER. The V gene lost 0 bases and the J gene lost 10 bases, with 12 bases spanning the gap. The CDR3 spans 13 residues. The CDR3 DNA reads TGCGCCAGCAGCCAAGATTTTACAGGGCTCTACACCTTC. As protein: CASSQDFTGLYTF.

V and J are TRBV7-9 and TRBJ2-1; the D is unclear. V was shortened by 0 bases and J by 3 bases, with 12 bases between the two germline ends. Germline values: CDR1 SEHNR, CDR2 FQNEAQ (reference sequence). This CDR3 is 16 amino acids long. The CDR3 nucleotides are TGTGCCAGCAGCTTAGCCGCTCAGAGTGTCTACAATGAGCAGTTCTTC. Protein: CASSLAAQSVYNEQFF.

This chain joins TRBV7-9 and TRBJ1-2; D is unresolved. The CDR3 consists of 13 residues. Trimming took 3 bases from V and 4 from J, leaving 9 bases between them. CDR1 and CDR2 (germline): SEHNR, FQNEAQ (reference sequence). CDR3 coding DNA: TGTGCCAGCAGCTTGGGAGTGGGCTATGGCTACACCTTC. This sequence encodes CASSLGVGYGYTF.

The chain has TRBV30 and TRBJ2-2; 11 bases match TRBD2. This CDR3 contains 18 residues. J was trimmed by 3 bases and V by 2 bases; bases with no gene match: 11. Per germline, CDR1 GTSNPN and CDR2 SVGIG (reference sequence). The CDR3 region has the DNA TGTGCCTGGAGTCCAGGGTTGACTAGCGGGAAGTACACCGGGGAGCTGTTTTTT. Residues: CAWSPGLTSGKYTGELFF.

The chain combines TRBV6-6 with TRBJ1-3; tentatively, D is TRBD1 (5 bases). Germline loops: CDR1 MNHNY, CDR2 SVGAGI (reference sequence). V lost 3 bases, J lost 3 bases, and 9 bases lay in between. This CDR3 has 14 residues. CDR3 sequence: CASSYPGGGNTIYF. The CDR3 region has the DNA TGTGCCAGCAGTTATCCGGGGGGTGGAAACACCATATATTTT.

The J gene is TRBJ2-1, the V gene TRBV19; 7 nucleotides line up with TRBD1. The J segment lost 3 bases and the V segment lost 5 bases, leaving 7 bases of the junction unmatched. Germline lookup yields CDR1 LNHDA and CDR2 SQIVND (reference sequence). This CDR3 spans 15 amino acids. CDR3 in amino acids: CASSLRQGYYNEQFF. The CDR3 region has the DNA TGTGCCAGTAGTCTCCGACAGGGATACTACAATGAGCAGTTCTTC.

This clone was recorded only once. This chain connects TRBV25-1 to TRBJ2-1; 12 nucleotides match TRBD2. CDR1 and CDR2 from the germline V gene are MGHDK and SYGVNS. The V segment lost 3 bases and the J segment 7 bases; nucleotides outside the gene matches: 7. The CDR3 sequence is 16 residues long. The CDR3, as DNA: TGTGCCAGCAGTGAGCGGACTAGCGGGATCGTGAATGAGCAGTTCTTC. Its translation: CASSERTSGIVNEQFF.

The CDR3 nucleotides are TGTGCCAGCAGTCGAGATCTTCGGACAGGTGTCTATGGCTACACCTTC. It yields the protein CASSRDLRTGVYGYTF. V and J are TRBV27 and TRBJ1-2; 7 bases align to TRBD1. Germline values: CDR1 MNHEY, CDR2 SMNVEV (reference sequence). V shed 5 bases, J shed 4 bases, and the junction held 13 bases outside the gene matches. The CDR3 has 16 amino acids.

J is TRBJ2-5 and V is TRBV6-5; D is perhaps TRBD2 (5 bases). Germline values: CDR1 MNHEY, CDR2 SVGAGI. Trimming shortened V by 6 bases and J by 5 bases, and 16 bases separated the two germline ends. The CDR3 loop spans 14 amino acids. CDR3 bases: TGTGCCAGCAGAATTACAAGGACGGGGGAGACCCAGTACTTC. Protein: CASRITRTGETQYF.